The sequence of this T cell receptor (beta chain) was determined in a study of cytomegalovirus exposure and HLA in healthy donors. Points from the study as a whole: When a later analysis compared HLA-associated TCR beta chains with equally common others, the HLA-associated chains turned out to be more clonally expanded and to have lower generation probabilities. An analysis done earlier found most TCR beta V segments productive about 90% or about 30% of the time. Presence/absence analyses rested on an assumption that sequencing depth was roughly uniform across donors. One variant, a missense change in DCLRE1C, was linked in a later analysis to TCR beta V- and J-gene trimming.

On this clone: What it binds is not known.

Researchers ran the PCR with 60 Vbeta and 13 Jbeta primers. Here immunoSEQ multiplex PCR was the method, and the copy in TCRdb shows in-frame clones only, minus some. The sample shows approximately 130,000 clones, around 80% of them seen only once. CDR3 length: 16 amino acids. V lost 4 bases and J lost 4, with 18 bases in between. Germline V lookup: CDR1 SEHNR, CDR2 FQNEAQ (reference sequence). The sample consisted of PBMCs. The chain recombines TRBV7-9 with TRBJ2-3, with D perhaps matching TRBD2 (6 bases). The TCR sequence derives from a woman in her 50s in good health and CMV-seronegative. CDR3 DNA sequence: TGTGCCAGCAGCTCTTCTAGCGCACCAGAACCAGATACGCAGTATTTT. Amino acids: CASSSSSAPEPDTQYF.